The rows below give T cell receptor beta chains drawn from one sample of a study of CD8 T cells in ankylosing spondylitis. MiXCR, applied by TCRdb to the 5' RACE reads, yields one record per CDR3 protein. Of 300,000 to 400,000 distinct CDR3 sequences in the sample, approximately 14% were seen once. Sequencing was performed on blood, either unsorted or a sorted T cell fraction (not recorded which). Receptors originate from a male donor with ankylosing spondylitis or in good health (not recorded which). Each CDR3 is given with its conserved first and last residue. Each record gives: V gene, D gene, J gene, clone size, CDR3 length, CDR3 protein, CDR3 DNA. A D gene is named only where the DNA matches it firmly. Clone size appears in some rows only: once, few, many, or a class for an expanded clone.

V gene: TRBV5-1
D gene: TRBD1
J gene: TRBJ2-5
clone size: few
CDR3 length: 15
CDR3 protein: CASSGGQVIRETQYF
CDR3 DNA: TGCGCCAGCAGCGGAGGACAGGTCATTCGGGAGACCCAGTACTTC

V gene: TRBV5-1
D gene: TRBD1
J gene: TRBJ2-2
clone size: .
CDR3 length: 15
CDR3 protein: CASSLETGGNGELFF
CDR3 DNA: TGCGCCAGCAGCTTGGAAACAGGGGGCAACGGGGAGCTGTTTTTT

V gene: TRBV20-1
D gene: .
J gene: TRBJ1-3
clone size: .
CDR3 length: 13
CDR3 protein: CSASILSGNTIYF
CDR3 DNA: TGCAGTGCTAGTATCCTCTCTGGAAACACCATATATTTT

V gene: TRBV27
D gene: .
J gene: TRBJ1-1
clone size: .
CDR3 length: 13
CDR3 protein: CASRGPGNTEAFF
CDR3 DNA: TGTGCCAGCCGCGGGCCGGGGAACACTGAAGCTTTCTTT

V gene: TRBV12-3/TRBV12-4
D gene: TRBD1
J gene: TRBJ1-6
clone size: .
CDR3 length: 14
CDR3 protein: CASSYRGPNSPLHF
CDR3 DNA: TGTGCCAGCAGTTACAGGGGGCCGAATTCACCCCTCCACTTT

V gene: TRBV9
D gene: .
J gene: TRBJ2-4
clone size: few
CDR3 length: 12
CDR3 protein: CASSRALNIQYF
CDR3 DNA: TGTGCCAGCAGCCGGGCCTTAAACATTCAGTACTTC

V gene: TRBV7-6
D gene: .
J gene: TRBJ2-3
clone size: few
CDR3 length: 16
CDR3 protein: CASSIHRSGLTDTQYF
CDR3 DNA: TGTGCCAGCAGCATCCACAGGTCTGGGCTCACAGATACGCAGTATTTT

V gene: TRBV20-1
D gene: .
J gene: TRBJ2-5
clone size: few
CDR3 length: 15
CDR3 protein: CSARDGRQVGETQYF
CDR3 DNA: TGCAGTGCTAGAGATGGAAGACAGGTGGGGGAGACCCAGTACTTC

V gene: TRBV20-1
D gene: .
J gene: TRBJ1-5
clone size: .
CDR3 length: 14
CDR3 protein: CSARLDTGDQPQHF
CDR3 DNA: TGCAGTGCTAGACTAGATACAGGAGATCAGCCCCAGCATTTT

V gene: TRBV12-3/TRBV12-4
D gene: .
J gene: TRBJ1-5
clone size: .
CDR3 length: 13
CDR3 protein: CASRVSGLGPQHF
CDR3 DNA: TGTGCCAGCAGGGTTTCTGGGTTGGGGCCCCAGCATTTT

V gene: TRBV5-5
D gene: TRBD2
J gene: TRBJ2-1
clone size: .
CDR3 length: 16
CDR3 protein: CASSPRGGLSYNEQFF
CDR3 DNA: TGTGCCAGCAGTCCCCGGGGGGGCCTCTCCTACAATGAGCAGTTCTTC

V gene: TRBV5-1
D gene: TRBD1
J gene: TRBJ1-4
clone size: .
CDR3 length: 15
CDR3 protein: CASSLVGRGDEKLFF
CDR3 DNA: TGCGCCAGCAGCTTGGTAGGCAGGGGGGATGAAAAACTGTTTTTT